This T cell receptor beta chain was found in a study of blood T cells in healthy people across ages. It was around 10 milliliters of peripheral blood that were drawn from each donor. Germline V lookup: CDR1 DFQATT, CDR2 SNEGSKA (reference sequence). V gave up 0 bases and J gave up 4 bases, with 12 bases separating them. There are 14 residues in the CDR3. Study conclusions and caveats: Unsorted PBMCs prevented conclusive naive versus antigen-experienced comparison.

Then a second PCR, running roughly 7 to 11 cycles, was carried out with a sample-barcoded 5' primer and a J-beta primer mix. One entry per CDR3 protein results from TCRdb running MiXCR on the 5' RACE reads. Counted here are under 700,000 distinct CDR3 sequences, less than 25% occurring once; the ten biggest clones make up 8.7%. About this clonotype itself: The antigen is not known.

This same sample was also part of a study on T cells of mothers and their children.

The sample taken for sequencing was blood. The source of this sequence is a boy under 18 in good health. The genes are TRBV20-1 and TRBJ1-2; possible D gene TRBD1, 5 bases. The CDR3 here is CSARDRGHSYGYTF. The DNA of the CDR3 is TGCAGTGCTAGAGATCGCGGACACTCCTATGGCTACACCTTC.